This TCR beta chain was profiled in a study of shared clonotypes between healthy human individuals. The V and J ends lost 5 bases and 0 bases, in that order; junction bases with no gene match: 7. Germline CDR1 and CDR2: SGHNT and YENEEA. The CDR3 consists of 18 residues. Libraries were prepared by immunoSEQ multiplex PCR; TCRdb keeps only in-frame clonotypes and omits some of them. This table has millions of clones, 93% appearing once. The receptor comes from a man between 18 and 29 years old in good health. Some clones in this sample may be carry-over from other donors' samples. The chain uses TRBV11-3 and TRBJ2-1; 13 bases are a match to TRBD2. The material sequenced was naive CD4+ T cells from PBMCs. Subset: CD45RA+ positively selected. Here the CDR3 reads CASSETSGRQSSYNEQFF. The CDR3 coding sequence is TGTGCCAGCAGCGAGACTAGCGGGAGGCAAAGCTCCTACAATGAGCAGTTCTTC.